This T cell receptor beta chain was observed in a study of cytotoxic CD8 clonotypes in ibrutinib-treated CLL. The ends were cut back, 4 bases at V and 7 bases at J, with 17 bases in the middle. This CDR3 region has 15 residues. Per the germline V gene, CDR1 is LNHDA and CDR2 is SQIVND (reference sequence). Sequencing was performed with immunoSEQ multiplex PCR; in TCRdb, only in-frame clones are kept and a portion is missing. This table holds about 39,000 clones, approximately 71% found once. With regard to this clone: What it recognizes is unknown.

General study findings and limits: Lymph node repertoires were not studied, and sampling times were unmatched. Stable or contracted on treatment, public clonotypes were also uncommon.

This chain joins TRBV19 and TRBJ1-5; D may be TRBD1 (6 bases). Sequencing was performed on PBMCs, taken at disease progression, from a patient treated with ibrutinib. The receptor was isolated from a human donor with chronic lymphocytic leukemia. CDR3 nucleotide sequence: TGTGCCAGTAGTAAAGAACAGGGATGGGGCCAGCCCCAGCATTTT. Its protein product is CASSKEQGWGQPQHF.